This passage covers 6 T cell receptor beta chains from one sample sequenced in a study of blood T cell repertoires in COVID-19. Profiling relied on immunoSEQ multiplex PCR, and the TCRdb table lists in-frame clones only, not all of them. The table shows around 50,000 clones, with roughly 90% occurring only once. Sequenced sample: peripheral blood. These TCRs come from a human donor in a cohort sampled during active COVID-19.

The V call is TRBV3-1 (or the pseudogene TRBV3-2), the J call TRBJ2-1; 14 bases align to TRBD2. This CDR3 contains 17 residues. The germline gives CDR1 LGHDT, CDR2 YNNKEL (reference sequence). The V gene end was trimmed by 4 bases and the J gene end by 5 bases; junction bases not matched to a gene: 7. CDR3 DNA: TGTGCCAGCAGCCGACCGGGACTAGCGGGGGTGCACAATGAGCAGTTCTTC. Translation: CASSRPGLAGVHNEQFF.

The chain uses TRBV6-2 or TRBV6-3 and TRBJ2-1; D might be TRBD2 (6 bases). V shed 2 bases and J shed 3 bases, with 11 bases lying between them. CDR1 is MNHEY and CDR2 is SVGEGT in the germline V gene. This CDR3 spans 15 amino acids. In nucleotides, the CDR3 is TGTGCCAGCAGTTACGTAGCGGCTAGCTACAATGAGCAGTTCTTC. The encoded protein is CASSYVAASYNEQFF.

CDR3 in DNA: TGTGCCAGCAGCTTGGGGGCCCGGGAGACCCAGTACTTC. Amino acid sequence: CASSLGARETQYF. The J gene is TRBJ2-5, the V gene TRBV5-6, with D uncertain. V was cut by 0 bases and J by 5 bases, with 8 bases left in between. Per the germline V gene, CDR1 is SGHDT and CDR2 is YYEEEE. This CDR3 comprises 13 residues.

The chain links TRBV5-8 to TRBJ2-3; 10 nucleotides align to TRBD1. This CDR3 contains 16 residues. From germline, CDR1 is SGHTS and CDR2 YDEGEE. Trimming took 4 bases from V and 3 from J; bases not matched to a gene: 8. This chain's CDR3 is CASSVGTGVVTDTQYF. The DNA of the CDR3 is TGTGCCAGCAGCGTGGGGACAGGGGTCGTAACAGATACGCAGTATTTT.

The chain links TRBV18 to TRBJ2-4; TRBD2 aligns across 7 bases. The CDR3 consists of 16 residues. From germline, CDR1 is KGHSH and CDR2 LQKENI. Trimming cost V 3 bases and J 7 bases; bases outside gene matches: 12. CDR3 in amino acids: CASSPPGGRGSNIQYF. The DNA for the CDR3 is TGTGCCAGCTCACCTCCTGGCGGGAGAGGGTCGAACATTCAGTACTTC.

The rearrangement joins TRBV7-9 to TRBJ2-5; 10 bases line up with TRBD2. Germline CDR1 and CDR2: SEHNR and FQNEAQ (reference sequence). CDR3 size: 15 residues. Unmatched junction bases numbered 5, after V lost 2 bases and J lost 5 bases. In DNA, the CDR3 is TGTGCCAGCAGCTTATCTAGCGGGAGTTTGGAGACCCAGTACTTC. As protein: CASSLSSGSLETQYF.